This T cell receptor (beta chain) was observed in a study of T cells in Graves' hyperthyroidism and ophthalmopathy. CDR3 length: 15 residues. Per germline, CDR1 SGHDT and CDR2 YYEEEE. Trimming shortened V by 1 base and J by 1 base, and 8 bases separated the two germline ends. RNA transcripts yielded amplified TCR beta CDR3 regions. The primer set for the first-round RT-PCR of the TCR CDR3 was HTBI. TCRdb itself ran the multiplex PCR reads through MiXCR, one entry per CDR3 protein. Found here are about 300,000 distinct CDR3 sequences, roughly 19% of them singletons; the top ten hold about 35%. Clinical symptoms, serum thyroxine, TRAb, thyroid ultrasound and orbital computed tomography informed diagnoses. Fresh 10 ml peripheral blood yielded PBMCs.

What was sequenced was blood. V is TRBV5-6 and J is TRBJ1-4, with D uncertain. This clonotype was sampled from a man aged 50 to 59 with Graves' ophthalmopathy. The chain's CDR3 is CASSLTLGTNEKLFF. The CDR3 DNA reads TGTGCCAGCAGCTTGACATTAGGAACTAATGAAAAACTGTTTTTT.